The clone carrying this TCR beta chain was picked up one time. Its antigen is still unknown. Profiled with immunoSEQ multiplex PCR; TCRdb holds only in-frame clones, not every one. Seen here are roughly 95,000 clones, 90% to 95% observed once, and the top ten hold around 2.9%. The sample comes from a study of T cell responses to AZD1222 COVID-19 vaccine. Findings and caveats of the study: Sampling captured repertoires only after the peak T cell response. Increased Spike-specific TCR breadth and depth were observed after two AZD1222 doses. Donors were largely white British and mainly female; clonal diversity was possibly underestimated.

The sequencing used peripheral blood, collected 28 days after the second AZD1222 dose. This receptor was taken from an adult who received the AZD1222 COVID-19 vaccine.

In nucleotides, the CDR3 is TGTGCCAGCAGCTTAGACGGGGGGCCGGGGGATACGCAGTATTTT. It translates to CASSLDGGPGDTQYF. The chain couples TRBV11-2 to TRBJ2-3, with a tentative D call TRBD2 (7 bases). This CDR3 is built from 15 residues. Germline loops: CDR1 SGHAT, CDR2 FQNNGV. V was shortened by 0 bases and J by 6 bases, with 13 bases between the two germline ends.